This T cell receptor beta chain was captured in a study of cytomegalovirus exposure and HLA in healthy donors. Researchers ran the PCR with 60 Vbeta and 13 Jbeta primers. The table came from immunoSEQ multiplex PCR; TCRdb's copy has only in-frame clones and leaves some out. The table shows under 200,000 clones, with more than 70% occurring only once. This clone was observed a few times. Its antigen is unknown. Germline V lookup: CDR1 SEHNR, CDR2 FQNEAQ (reference sequence). V gave up 5 bases and J gave up 0 bases, with 6 bases separating them. CDR3 length: 13 amino acids. Findings and caveats of the study: Analyses of presence and absence presupposed an approximately uniform sequencing depth across donors.

This TCR was recovered from a man aged 30 to 39 in good health and CMV-seronegative. This chain joins TRBV7-9 and TRBJ2-3; no firm D call. Sequencing input: PBMCs. CDR3 bases: TGTGCCAGCAGCCCAACTAGCACAGATACGCAGTATTTT. Translating it yields CASSPTSTDTQYF.